What follows are 21 T cell receptor beta chains derived from one specimen sequenced in a study of post-analysis software for immune sequencing data. Study-level results: About five TRBV segments, including TRBV5-6, TRBV5-1 and TRBV20-1, were more frequent in patients than controls.

Unique molecular identifiers featured in each of the TCR beta cDNA libraries. TCRdb re-analysed the PCR reads in MiXCR, keeping a single row per CDR3 protein. The table includes about 430,000 distinct CDR3 sequences, roughly 40% detected once. Antigens for these TCRs are unknown. The material sequenced was blood. These receptors came from a girl between 2 and 10 years old with multiple sclerosis.

This clonotype was picked up many times. The chain couples TRBV12-3 or TRBV12-4 to TRBJ1-4; D ambiguous. This CDR3 comprises 18 residues. Trimming took off 3 bases at V and 0 bases at J, with 17 bases between the two ends. The CDR3 loop reads CASSFRRQPPATNEKLFF. The CDR3 coding sequence is TGTGCCAGCAGTTTCCGGCGTCAGCCGCCCGCAACTAATGAAAAACTGTTTTTT.

This rearrangement joins TRBV10-3 to TRBJ2-5, with D perhaps TRBD1 (5 bases). This CDR3 is 15 amino acids long. Trimming took 3 bases from V and 5 from J, leaving 16 bases between them. The germline V gene encodes CDR1 ENHRY and CDR2 SYGVKD. This CDR3 is CAISEGAALWETQYF. As DNA, the CDR3 is TGTGCCATCAGTGAAGGGGCGGCCCTTTGGGAGACCCAGTACTTC.

This clonotype was found a few times. This chain links TRBV29-1 with TRBJ1-4; 8 nucleotides align to TRBD1. Per germline, CDR1 SQVTM and CDR2 ANQGSEA. The trim removed 8 bases at V and 7 bases at J, leaving 3 bases unmatched. The CDR3 is 11 residues long. The CDR3 nucleotides read TGCAGCATTACAGGGGGTGAAAAACTGTTTTTT. It encodes CSITGGEKLFF.

In this sample, this clonotype turned up a few times. The V gene is TRBV29-1, the J gene TRBJ2-7, with D perhaps TRBD1 or TRBD2 (5 bases each). This CDR3 has 13 residues. CDR1 is SQVTM and CDR2 is ANQGSEA in the germline V gene. Trimming took 4 bases from V and 0 from J, leaving 10 bases between them. CDR3 sequence: CSVVQGRSYEQYF. DNA for the CDR3: TGCAGCGTTGTCCAGGGACGCTCCTACGAGCAGTACTTC.

The genes are TRBV5-1 and TRBJ2-4, with 14 bases matching TRBD2. The DNA end lines up better with TRBJ2-7; the J call may be wrong. Germline CDR1 and CDR2: SGHRS and YFSETQ. The CDR3 is 16 amino acids. The CDR3 nucleotides read TGCGCCAGCAGCTTGGCCCCGGGACTAGCGGGAGACGAGCAGTACTTC. Its translation is CASSLAPGLAGDEQYF.

The V and J genes are TRBV11-2 and TRBJ2-3, with D uncertain. The V end was cut by 0 bases, the J end by 6 bases, with 13 bases between. CDR3 length: 15 amino acids. CDR1 is SGHAT and CDR2 is FQNNGV in the germline V gene. DNA for the CDR3: TGTGCCAGCAGCTTAGATTATGGCCATCGGGATACGCAGTATTTT. This codes for CASSLDYGHRDTQYF.

This chain links TRBV5-1 with TRBJ1-1; 7 nucleotides match TRBD1. The CDR3 runs to 15 residues. The germline gives CDR1 SGHRS, CDR2 YFSETQ. V lost 3 bases to trimming and J lost 2 bases; unmatched junction nucleotides: 7. This CDR3 reads CASSSIGQDNTEAFF. The CDR3 coding sequence is TGCGCCAGCAGCTCGATTGGACAGGATAACACTGAAGCTTTCTTT.

This clonotype was observed a handful of times. The chain is built from TRBV15 and TRBJ2-3; D is unresolved. Germline lookup yields CDR1 LNHNV and CDR2 YYDKDF (reference sequence). Trimming stripped 0 bases from V and 1 base from J, with 8 bases between. This CDR3 is 15 amino acids long. As DNA, the CDR3 is TGTGCCACCAGCAGAGATTATGGCGGCACAGATACGCAGTATTTT. Translation gives CATSRDYGGTDTQYF.

This clonotype was counted a few times. The rearrangement uses TRBV12-3 or TRBV12-4 and TRBJ2-1; maybe TRBD2 (5 bases). Trimming took 3 bases from V and 8 from J, leaving 11 bases between them. The CDR3 length is 13 residues. The CDR3 DNA follows: TGTGCCAGCAGTTTGGACTTGGGTCATGAGCAGTTCTTC. It yields the protein CASSLDLGHEQFF.

V is TRBV9 and J is TRBJ2-5; perhaps TRBD1 as D (5 bases). V was trimmed by 4 bases and J by 4 bases, leaving 17 bases between them. The CDR3 is 15 residues long. Germline V gene lookup returns CDR1 SGDLS and CDR2 YYNGEE. The CDR3 DNA follows: TGTGCCAGCAGCAGAGCTCGACAGACTGGAGAGACCCAGTACTTC. Amino acids: CASSRARQTGETQYF.

The chain joins TRBV20-1 to TRBJ2-1; D gene unclear. The germline gives CDR1 DFQATT, CDR2 SNEGSKA (reference sequence). The CDR3 has 12 amino acids. V dropped 5 bases and J dropped 8 bases, with 13 bases sitting between them. CDR3 bases: TGCAGTGCTGGACCCAGGAACGATGAGCAGTTCTTC. Protein product: CSAGPRNDEQFF.

The chain is built from TRBV6-6 and TRBJ1-6; D not certain. The CDR3 consists of 12 residues. The germline V and J ends were trimmed by 6 bases and 8 bases, with 8 bases remaining between them. Germline V gives CDR1 MNHNY, CDR2 SVGAGI (reference sequence). This CDR3 reads CASSRPDSPLHF. In DNA, the CDR3 is TGTGCCAGCAGCCGACCGGATTCACCCCTCCACTTT.

The gene calls are TRBV12-3 or TRBV12-4 and TRBJ1-2; the match to TRBD1 covers 12 bases. The CDR3 totals 15 residues. With V trimmed by 6 bases and J by 3 bases, 5 bases remained unmatched. The DNA of the CDR3 is TGTGCCAGCAGGACCGGGACAGGGGGCCACTATGGCTACACCTTC. This sequence encodes CASRTGTGGHYGYTF.

The V gene is TRBV7-2, the J gene TRBJ2-1; D is unclear. V was cut by 5 bases and J by 10 bases, with 12 bases left in between. The CDR3 extends over 12 amino acids. Germline loops: CDR1 SGHTA, CDR2 FQGNSA. CDR3 sequence (DNA): TGTGCCAGCAGCCCCCCTACGCCAGAGCAGTTCTTC. It specifies CASSPPTPEQFF.

This chain joins TRBV9 and TRBJ1-2; D is perhaps TRBD1 (5 bases). V was cut by 0 bases and J by 3 bases, with 12 bases left in between. This CDR3 is built from 15 residues. Per the germline V gene, CDR1 is SGDLS and CDR2 is YYNGEE. The CDR3 sequence: CASSVGPGTDYGYTF. Written as DNA, the CDR3 is TGTGCCAGCAGCGTAGGACCCGGGACGGACTATGGCTACACCTTC.

In its sample, this clonotype was seen a few times. The chain joins TRBV5-1 to TRBJ1-5, with D tentatively TRBD1 (5 bases). Germline V gene data show CDR1 as SGHRS and CDR2 as YFSETQ. The CDR3 covers 14 residues. The germline V and J ends were trimmed by 2 bases and 1 base, with 7 bases remaining between them. CDR3 amino acids: CASSFGGSNQPQHF. CDR3 bases: TGCGCCAGCAGCTTCGGGGGAAGCAATCAGCCCCAGCATTTT.

V gene TRBV6-1 combines with J gene TRBJ2-5; TRBD1 agrees at 7 bases. In germline, CDR1 is MNHNS, CDR2 SASEGT. The CDR3 runs 14 residues. Losses at the gene ends were 5 bases for V and 7 bases for J; bases not matched to a gene: 10. This CDR3 reads CASSTGTAMGTQYF. CDR3 sequence (DNA): TGTGCCAGCAGTACCGGGACAGCAATGGGGACCCAGTACTTC.

This clonotype was counted only a few times. The germline gene is not matched at one end of the junction; a read error may be the cause. The chain recombines TRBV28 with TRBJ2-4; D possibly corresponds to TRBD2 (6 bases). Germline V lookup: CDR1 MDHEN, CDR2 SYDVKM. CDR3 length: 14 residues. The CDR3 sequence is CASSNGGKKETQYF. As DNA, the CDR3 is TGTGCCAGCAGTAACGGGGGAAAAAAAGAGACCCAGTATTTC. Full variable domain (outside the CDR3, taken from reference TRBV28 and TRBJ2-4): DVKVTQSSRYLVKRTGEKVFLECVQDMDHENMFWYRQDPGLGLRLIYFSYDVKMKEKGDIPEGYSVSREKKERFSLILESASTNQTSMYLCASSNGGKKETQYFGAGTRLSVL.

Ten or more counts support this clonotype. The chain has TRBV29-1 and TRBJ2-1, with TRBD2 identical over 7 bases. The CDR3 has 12 amino acids. CDR1 and CDR2 from the germline V gene are SQVTM and ANQGSEA. The chain's CDR3 is CSATGTTNEQFF. The CDR3, as DNA: TGCAGTGCTACCGGGACTACCAATGAGCAGTTCTTC.

This clonotype was seen a handful of times. This sequence joins TRBV6-5 and TRBJ2-7, with 9 positions matching TRBD1. V lost 4 bases to trimming and J lost 5 bases; unmatched junction nucleotides: 6. This CDR3 contains 14 residues. Germline loops: CDR1 MNHEY, CDR2 SVGAGI. CDR3 nucleotides: TGTGCCAGCAGTTTCTTGGGGACAGGGAACGAGCAGTACTTC. Protein sequence: CASSFLGTGNEQYF.

In its sample, this clonotype was seen a few times. V is TRBV6-2 or TRBV6-3 and J is TRBJ2-7, with 8 bases lining up with TRBD2. The CDR3 is made up of 13 amino acids. Germline V lookup: CDR1 MNHEY, CDR2 SVGEGT. The ends lost 10 bases at V and 4 bases at J; junction bases unmatched: 9. CDR3 in amino acids: CANRRGAAYEQYF. The CDR3 DNA sequence: TGTGCCAACAGGCGGGGGGCAGCATACGAGCAGTACTTC.